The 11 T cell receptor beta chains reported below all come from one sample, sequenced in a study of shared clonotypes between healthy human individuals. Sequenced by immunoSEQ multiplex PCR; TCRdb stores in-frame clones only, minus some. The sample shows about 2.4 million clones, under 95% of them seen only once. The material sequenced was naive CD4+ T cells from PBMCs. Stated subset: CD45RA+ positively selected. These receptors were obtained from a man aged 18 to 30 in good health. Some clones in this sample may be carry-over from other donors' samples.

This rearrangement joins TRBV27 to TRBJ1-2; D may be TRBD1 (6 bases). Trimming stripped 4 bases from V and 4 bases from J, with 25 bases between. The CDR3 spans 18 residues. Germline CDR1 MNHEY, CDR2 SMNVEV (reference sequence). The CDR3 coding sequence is TGTGCCAGCAGTTCGAGATACCCCGCCCGGACAGAAATCTATGGCTACACCTTC. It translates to CASSSRYPARTEIYGYTF.

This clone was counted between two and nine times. CDR3 region: CSVEARGGYTF. CDR3 coding DNA: TGCAGCGTTGAGGCTCGCGGGGGCTACACCTTC. The chain couples TRBV29-1 to TRBJ1-2; no clear D gene. Trimming shortened V by 3 bases and J by 8 bases, and 10 bases separated the two germline ends. Germline loops: CDR1 SQVTM, CDR2 ANQGSEA. CDR3 size: 11 residues. The full variable domain, with the rest looked up from reference TRBV29-1 and TRBJ1-2, is SAVISQKPSRDICQRGTSLTIQCQVDSQVTMMFWYRQQPGQSLTLIATANQGSEATYESGFVIDKFPISRPNLTFSTLTVSNMSPEDSSIYLCSVEARGGYTFGSGTRLTVV.

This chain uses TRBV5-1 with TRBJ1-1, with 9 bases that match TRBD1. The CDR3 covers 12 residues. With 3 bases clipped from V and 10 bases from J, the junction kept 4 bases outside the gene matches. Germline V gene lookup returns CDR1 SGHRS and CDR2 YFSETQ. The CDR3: CASSSTGGRAFF. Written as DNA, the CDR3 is TGCGCCAGCAGCTCAACAGGGGGCCGAGCTTTCTTT.

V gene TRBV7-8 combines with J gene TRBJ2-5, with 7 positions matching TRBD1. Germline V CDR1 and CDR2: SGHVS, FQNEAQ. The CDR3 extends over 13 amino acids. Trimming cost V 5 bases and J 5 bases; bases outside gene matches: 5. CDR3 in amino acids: CASSATGAETQYF. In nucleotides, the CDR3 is TGTGCCAGCAGCGCCACAGGGGCCGAGACCCAGTACTTC.

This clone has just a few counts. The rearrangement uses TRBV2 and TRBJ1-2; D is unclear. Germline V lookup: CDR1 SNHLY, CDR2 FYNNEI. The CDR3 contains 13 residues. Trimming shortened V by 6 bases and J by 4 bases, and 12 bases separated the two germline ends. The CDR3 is CASRNTVFYGYTF. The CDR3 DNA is TGTGCCAGCAGGAACACAGTCTTCTATGGCTACACCTTC.

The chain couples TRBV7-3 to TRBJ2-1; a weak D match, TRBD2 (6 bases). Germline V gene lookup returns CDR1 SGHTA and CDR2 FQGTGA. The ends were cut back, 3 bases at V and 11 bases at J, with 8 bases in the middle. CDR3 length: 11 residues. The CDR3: CASSFGGQQFF. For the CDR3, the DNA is TGTGCCAGCAGCTTCGGGGGTCAGCAGTTCTTC.

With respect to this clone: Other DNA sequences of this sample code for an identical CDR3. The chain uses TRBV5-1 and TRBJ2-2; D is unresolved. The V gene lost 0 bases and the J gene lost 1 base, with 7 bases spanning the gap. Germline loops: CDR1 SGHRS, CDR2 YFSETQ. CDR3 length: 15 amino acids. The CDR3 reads CASSLDSLNTGELFF. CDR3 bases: TGCGCCAGCAGCTTGGACTCCTTGAACACCGGGGAGCTGTTTTTT.

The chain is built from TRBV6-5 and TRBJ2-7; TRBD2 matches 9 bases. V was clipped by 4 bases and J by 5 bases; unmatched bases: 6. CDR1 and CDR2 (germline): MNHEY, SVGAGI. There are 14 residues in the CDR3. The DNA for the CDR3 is TGTGCCAGCAGTTCCTCCAGCGGGAGGAACGAGCAGTACTTC. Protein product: CASSSSSGRNEQYF.

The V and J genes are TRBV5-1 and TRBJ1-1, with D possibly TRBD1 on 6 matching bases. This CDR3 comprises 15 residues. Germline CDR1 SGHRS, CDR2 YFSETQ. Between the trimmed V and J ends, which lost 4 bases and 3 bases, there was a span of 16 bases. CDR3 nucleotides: TGCGCCAGCAGCCGGACGGGGGCGCGGGACACTGAAGCTTTCTTT. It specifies CASSRTGARDTEAFF.

The CDR3 loop is CASALGGVGYGYTF. The DNA for the CDR3 is TGTGCCAGCGCACTAGGGGGGGTTGGCTATGGCTACACCTTC. The chain carries TRBV5-6 and TRBJ1-2; possibly TRBD1 for D (6 bases). Looked up from germline, CDR1 is SGHDT and CDR2 is YYEEEE. The germline V and J ends were trimmed by 7 bases and 4 bases, with 17 bases remaining between them. CDR3 size: 14 residues.

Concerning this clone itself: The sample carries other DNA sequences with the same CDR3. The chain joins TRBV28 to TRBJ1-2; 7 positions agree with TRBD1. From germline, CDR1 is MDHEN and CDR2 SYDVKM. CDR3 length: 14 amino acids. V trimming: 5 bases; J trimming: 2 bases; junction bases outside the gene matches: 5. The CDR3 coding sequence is TGTGCCAGCAGTCCACCGGGACAGAACTATGGCTACACCTTC. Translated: CASSPPGQNYGYTF.